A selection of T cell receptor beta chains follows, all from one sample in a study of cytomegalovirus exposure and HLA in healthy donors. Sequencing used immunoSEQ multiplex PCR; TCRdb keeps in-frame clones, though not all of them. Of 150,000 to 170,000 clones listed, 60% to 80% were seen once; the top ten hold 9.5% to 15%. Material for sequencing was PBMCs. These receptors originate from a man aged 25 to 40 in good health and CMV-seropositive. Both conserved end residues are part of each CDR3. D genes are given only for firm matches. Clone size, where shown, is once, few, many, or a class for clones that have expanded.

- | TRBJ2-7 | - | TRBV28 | CASRSFTRDTQYF | TGTGCCAGCAGGTCGTTTACCAGGGATACGCAGTACTTC
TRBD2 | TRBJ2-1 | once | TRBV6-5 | CASSPPGRGYNEQFF | TGTGCCAGCAGTCCCCCAGGGAGGGGTTACAATGAGCAGTTCTTC
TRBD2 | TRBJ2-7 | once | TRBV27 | CASSLVAGTYEQYF | TGTGCCAGCAGTTTAGTAGCGGGAACGTACGAGCAGTACTTC
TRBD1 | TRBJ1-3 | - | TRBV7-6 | CASSKTGGGNTIYF | TGTGCCAGCAGCAAGACAGGGGGCGGAAACACCATATATTTT
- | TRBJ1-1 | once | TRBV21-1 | CASFRAGTEAFF | TGTGCCAGCTTCAGGGCTGGGACTGAAGCTTTCTTT
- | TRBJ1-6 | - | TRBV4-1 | CASSQDLDSHSPLHF | TGCGCCAGCAGCCAAGATTTGGACAGCCATTCACCCCTCCACTTT
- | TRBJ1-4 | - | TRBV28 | CASSVAGGVNEKLFF | TGTGCCAGCAGTGTCGCGGGTGGGGTTAATGAAAAACTGTTTTTT
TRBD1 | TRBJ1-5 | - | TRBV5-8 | CASSLGQGINNQPQHF | TGTGCCAGCAGCTTGGGACAGGGAATAAACAATCAGCCCCAGCATTTT
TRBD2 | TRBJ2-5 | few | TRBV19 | CASSSGLAGGGETQYF | TGTGCCAGTAGTTCCGGACTAGCGGGAGGAGGCGAGACCCAGTACTTC
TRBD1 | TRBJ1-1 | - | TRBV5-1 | CASTPGQGLEDTEAFF | TGCGCCAGCACGCCGGGACAGGGGTTAGAGGACACTGAAGCTTTCTTT
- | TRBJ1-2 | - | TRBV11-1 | CASSSRSARGNYGYTF | TGTGCCAGCAGCTCTCGTAGCGCCAGGGGCAACTATGGCTACACCTTC
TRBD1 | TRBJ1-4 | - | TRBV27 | CASSSKAGGGWTNEKLFF | TGTGCCAGCAGTTCAAAAGCAGGGGGCGGGTGGACCAATGAAAAACTGTTTTTT
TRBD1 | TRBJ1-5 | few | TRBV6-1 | CASSHRGPQPQHF | TGTGCCAGCAGTCACAGGGGGCCTCAGCCCCAGCATTTT
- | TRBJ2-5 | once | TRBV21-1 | CASSPEGEETQYF | TGTGCCAGCAGTCCCGAGGGCGAAGAGACCCAGTACTTC
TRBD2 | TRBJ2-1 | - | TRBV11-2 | CASSLDLGGSDVNEQFF | TGTGCCAGCAGCTTAGATTTGGGCGGGAGCGACGTCAATGAGCAGTTCTTC
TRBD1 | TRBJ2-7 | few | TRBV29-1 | CSVVDRGRYEQYF | TGCAGCGTTGTGGACAGGGGGAGGTACGAGCAGTACTTC